A selection of T cell receptor beta chains follows, all from one sample in a study of cytomegalovirus exposure and HLA in healthy donors. Profiling relied on immunoSEQ multiplex PCR, and the TCRdb table lists in-frame clones only, not all of them. The data show a few hundred thousand clones, about 89% seen once. Material for sequencing was PBMCs. The receptor set was obtained from a woman under 30 in good health and CMV-seronegative. Each CDR3 is given with its conserved first and last residue. The D gene is left open where the match is weak. Some rows have no size entry. The others give once, few or many, or a class for an expanded clone.

>-|TRBJ2-7|TRBV13|-
CASSMDRASYEQYF
TGTGCCAGCAGCATGGACAGAGCCTCCTACGAGCAGTACTTC
>TRBD2|TRBJ2-7|TRBV7-3|-
CASSLMGSGGRNEQYF
TGTGCCAGCAGCTTAATGGGGTCGGGAGGCCGGAACGAGCAGTACTTC
>TRBD1|TRBJ2-7|TRBV10-1|-
CASSESVGRDRPYEQYF
TGCGCCAGCAGTGAGTCAGTCGGTAGGGACAGGCCCTACGAGCAGTACTTC
>-|TRBJ2-1|TRBV6-5|few
CASSYSLVGVGEQFF
TGTGCCAGCAGTTACTCATTGGTCGGAGTGGGTGAGCAGTTCTTC
>TRBD1|TRBJ2-6|TRBV2|-
CASSGQGTYSGANVLTF
TGTGCCAGCTCGGGACAGGGGACTTACTCTGGGGCCAACGTCCTGACTTTC
>TRBD2|TRBJ2-3|TRBV4-1|-
CASSPIAGEDTQYF
TGCGCCAGCAGCCCCATAGCGGGGGAAGATACGCAGTATTTT
>-|TRBJ1-1|TRBV6-5|-
CASSPDSDTEAFF
TGTGCCAGCAGTCCGGACAGTGACACTGAAGCTTTCTTT
>TRBD1|TRBJ2-7|TRBV11-3|-
CASSSWDRGWEQYF
TGTGCCAGCAGCTCCTGGGACAGGGGGTGGGAGCAGTACTTC
>-|TRBJ1-2|TRBV7-9|-
CASGAGNNYGYTF
TGTGCCAGCGGGGCAGGGAATAACTATGGCTACACCTTC
>TRBD2|TRBJ2-5|TRBV29-1|-
CSVEYVAGETQYF
TGCAGCGTTGAGTACGTAGCGGGGGAGACCCAGTACTTC
>-|TRBJ1-6|TRBV6-1|-
CATGLSQGNSPLHF
TGTGCCACCGGGCTGTCACAGGGAAATTCACCCCTCCACTTT
>-|TRBJ2-3|TRBV7-9|once
CASSLPRLEADTQYF
TGTGCCAGCAGCCTCCCTAGACTAGAAGCAGATACGCAGTATTTT
>-|TRBJ2-3|TRBV2|-
CASSASTSSGRTDTQYF
TGTGCCAGCAGCGCCAGCACCTCCTCAGGGAGGACAGATACGCAGTATTTT
>-|TRBJ1-1|TRBV2|-
CASSEAGIRGEAFF
TGTGCCAGCAGTGAAGCGGGGATCCGGGGTGAAGCTTTCTTT
>-|TRBJ1-2|TRBV19|once
CASTLTGLLDGYTF
TGTGCCAGTACATTGACAGGTCTTTTGGATGGCTACACCTTC
>TRBD1|TRBJ1-4|TRBV10-3|-
CAISESGTGNEKLFF
TGTGCCATCAGTGAGTCCGGGACAGGGAATGAAAAACTGTTTTTT
>-|TRBJ1-2|TRBV19|-
CASSTEQGSYGYTF
TGTGCCAGTAGTACGGAACAGGGAAGCTATGGCTACACCTTC
>TRBD1|TRBJ2-1|TRBV11-2|-
CASSLVGQGRDEQFF
TGTGCCAGCAGCTTAGTAGGACAGGGGCGGGATGAGCAGTTCTTC
>TRBD2|TRBJ2-7|TRBV4-3|-
CASSHLAGGLYEQYF
TGCGCCAGCAGCCATCTAGCGGGAGGCCTATACGAGCAGTACTTC
>TRBD1|TRBJ1-2|TRBV27|-
CASSPELALGQGTQGYTF
TGTGCCAGCAGTCCCGAACTTGCGCTGGGACAGGGTACACAGGGCTACACCTTC
>TRBD1|TRBJ2-3|TRBV4-3|-
CASSHGQGGPDTQYF
TGCGCCAGCAGCCACGGACAGGGAGGACCAGATACGCAGTATTTT
>TRBD1|TRBJ1-5|TRBV19|-
CASSPGTGWGANQPQHF
TGTGCCAGTAGTCCCGGGACAGGGTGGGGGGCAAATCAGCCCCAGCATTTT
>-|TRBJ1-2|TRBV10-1|-
CASSEGINYGYTF
TGCGCCAGCAGTGAGGGCATAAACTATGGCTACACCTTC
>TRBD2|TRBJ2-3|TRBV27|few
CASSLSSGLAADTQYF
TGTGCCAGCAGTTTGTCTAGCGGCCTTGCCGCAGATACGCAGTATTTT
>-|TRBJ2-7|TRBV5-4|-
CASSLQGTPSYEQYF
TGTGCCAGCAGCTTGCAGGGGACCCCATCCTACGAGCAGTACTTC
>-|TRBJ1-2|TRBV9|-
CASSPDRNYGYTF
TGTGCCAGCAGTCCCGACAGAAACTATGGCTACACCTTC
>-|TRBJ2-5|TRBV5-1|-
CASRLIQETQYF
TGCGCCAGCAGACTAATCCAAGAGACCCAGTACTTC
>-|TRBJ2-6|TRBV5-4|-
CASSLQDGANVLTF
TGTGCCAGCAGCTTACAGGACGGGGCCAACGTCCTGACTTTC
>-|TRBJ1-4|TRBV7-2|-
CASSLVGRASNEKLFF
TGTGCCAGCAGCTTAGTGGGCAGGGCATCTAATGAAAAACTGTTTTTT
>-|TRBJ1-1|TRBV28|-
CASSLSNRELAFF
TGTGCCAGCAGTTTGTCCAACAGGGAGCTCGCTTTCTTT
>TRBD2|TRBJ2-1|TRBV5-1|-
CASTSGGAKYNEQFF
TGCGCCAGCACTAGCGGGGGGGCAAAGTACAATGAGCAGTTCTTC
>-|TRBJ2-3|TRBV28|-
CASAQGGPTDTQYF
TGTGCCAGCGCCCAAGGGGGTCCCACAGATACGCAGTATTTT
>TRBD2|TRBJ2-2|TRBV14|-
CASSQHSGRADGELFF
TGTGCCAGCAGCCAACATAGCGGGAGAGCTGACGGGGAGCTGTTTTTT
>TRBD1|TRBJ1-3|TRBV28|-
CASSFLGQGASGNTIYF
TGTGCCAGCAGTTTCCTCGGACAGGGGGCTTCTGGAAACACCATATATTTT
>TRBD2|TRBJ2-7|TRBV19|-
CASSFGGGGYEQYF
TGTGCCAGTAGTTTCGGCGGGGGGGGGTACGAGCAGTACTTC
>TRBD1|TRBJ2-6|TRBV7-9|-
CASSLGPGQGAGANVLTF
TGTGCCAGCAGCTTAGGTCCGGGACAGGGGGCCGGGGCCAACGTCCTGACTTTC
>TRBD2|TRBJ2-3|TRBV13|-
CASRPTPVAGGTDTQYF
TGTGCCAGCAGACCTACTCCCGTAGCGGGGGGCACAGATACGCAGTATTTT
>-|TRBJ1-2|TRBV28|once
CASSLGLAGGSYGYTF
TGTGCCAGCAGTTTGGGTCTGGCGGGGGGCAGCTATGGCTACACCTTC
>-|TRBJ1-4|TRBV7-2|-
CASSTDRGFGEKLFF
TGTGCCAGCAGTACAGACAGAGGTTTCGGTGAAAAACTGTTTTTT
>TRBD1|TRBJ1-1|TRBV27|-
CASSIQGAHTEAFF
TGTGCCAGCAGTATACAGGGGGCCCACACTGAAGCTTTCTTT
>TRBD1|TRBJ2-7|TRBV6-5|-
CASTYGQGYEQYF
TGTGCCAGCACCTACGGACAGGGGTACGAGCAGTACTTC
>-|TRBJ1-1|TRBV5-4|-
CASSEGPRGVWDTEAFF
TGTGCCAGCAGTGAGGGGCCGCGGGGGGTCTGGGACACTGAAGCTTTCTTT
>TRBD1|TRBJ2-2|TRBV5-6|-
CASSLVSRTGVTGELFF
TGTGCCAGCAGCTTGGTCTCCCGGACAGGGGTCACCGGGGAGCTGTTTTTT
>-|TRBJ2-7|TRBV4-1|-
CASSRTSVGYEQYF
TGCGCCAGCAGTCGGACTTCCGTTGGCTACGAGCAGTACTTC
>TRBD2|TRBJ2-1|TRBV18|-
CASSPGIAGRNNEQFF
TGTGCCAGCTCACCTGGGATAGCGGGACGGAACAATGAGCAGTTCTTC
>TRBD2|TRBJ2-3|TRBV2|-
CASSATITSGVTDTQYF
TGTGCCAGCAGTGCTACAATAACTAGCGGGGTCACAGATACGCAGTATTTT
>-|TRBJ2-7|TRBV7-3|-
CASSPGRGLSYEQYF
TGTGCCAGCAGCCCGGGGCGGGGGCTATCCTACGAGCAGTACTTC
>-|TRBJ2-1|TRBV27|-
CASSPARANEQFF
TGTGCCAGCAGCCCCGCCAGGGCGAATGAGCAGTTCTTC
>TRBD1|TRBJ1-2|TRBV10-3|-
CAISEGQGAANYGYTF
TGTGCCATCAGTGAAGGTCAGGGGGCGGCCAACTATGGCTACACCTTC
>TRBD1|TRBJ2-1|TRBV10-3|-
CAIKGQGENEQFF
TGTGCCATCAAGGGACAGGGGGAAAATGAGCAGTTCTTC
>TRBD2|TRBJ2-1|TRBV7-8|-
CASSPQRGGRDEQFF
TGTGCCAGCAGCCCTCAGCGGGGGGGCCGAGATGAGCAGTTCTTC
>-|TRBJ1-1|TRBV19|-
CASSIGPGRLNTEAFF
TGTGCCAGTAGTATAGGGCCAGGTAGGCTGAACACTGAAGCTTTCTTT
>-|TRBJ2-7|TRBV7-2|-
CASSFLGAGEYEQYF
TGTGCCAGCAGCTTCTTAGGAGCGGGTGAATACGAGCAGTACTTC
>-|TRBJ2-2|TRBV5-1|-
CASSGWTVANTGELFF
TGCGCCAGCAGCGGATGGACAGTCGCGAACACCGGGGAGCTGTTTTTT
>TRBD2|TRBJ2-5|TRBV5-1|-
CASSTGTRKETQYF
TGCGCCAGCAGTACCGGGACTAGGAAAGAGACCCAGTACTTC